This entry lists 20 T cell receptor beta chains sequenced from one sample in a study of blood T cell repertoires in COVID-19. The data were produced by immunoSEQ multiplex PCR, yet TCRdb's version contains in-frame clones alone and is incomplete. The repertoire holds about 130,000 clones, with more than 70% as singletons. Sequenced: peripheral blood. Source of these receptors: a woman aged 80 or over with acute or convalescent COVID-19.

The chain links TRBV4-2 to TRBJ2-1, with a weak D call TRBD1 (6 bases). Germline V CDR1 and CDR2: LGHNA, YNFKEQ. The CDR3 covers 14 residues. Trimming took off 4 bases at V and 7 bases at J, with 14 bases between the two ends. The CDR3 DNA reads as TGTGCCAGCAGCCTTCACATCCAGGGGAATGAGCAGTTCTTC. It is translated as CASSLHIQGNEQFF.

The chain links TRBV5-1 to TRBJ2-7, with a possible D match to TRBD1 (5 bases). The germline V gene has CDR1 SGHRS and CDR2 YFSETQ. Trimming took off 0 bases at V and 3 bases at J, with 10 bases between the two ends. The CDR3 loop spans 14 amino acids. DNA for the CDR3: TGCGCCAGCAGCTTGGATCAGGGTGGCTACGAGCAGTACTTC. Amino acid sequence: CASSLDQGGYEQYF.

This clone has only one observation. The gene calls are TRBV3-1 (or the pseudogene TRBV3-2) and TRBJ2-4, with D uncertain. Germline CDR1 LGHDT, CDR2 YNNKEL (reference sequence). V was pared by 6 bases and J by 0 bases, with 12 bases between. The CDR3 is 15 residues long. The CDR3 region has the DNA TGTGCCAGCAGGGCAGGTTACTTAGCCAAAAACATTCAGTACTTC. This codes for CASRAGYLAKNIQYF.

This chain links TRBV5-6 with TRBJ2-3, with a tentative D call TRBD2 (5 bases). Germline lookup yields CDR1 SGHDT and CDR2 YYEEEE. V was pared by 2 bases and J by 3 bases, with 19 bases between. The CDR3 loop spans 17 amino acids. CDR3 region: CASSLFFAAGRTDTQYF. In DNA, the CDR3 is TGTGCCAGCAGCTTATTTTTCGCCGCGGGCCGAACAGATACGCAGTATTTT.

J is TRBJ2-7 and V is TRBV5-6, with a tentative D call TRBD1 (5 bases). Germline lookup yields CDR1 SGHDT and CDR2 YYEEEE. The CDR3 length is 13 residues. V lost 4 bases and J 2 bases, leaving 10 bases between the germline ends. Here the CDR3 reads CASSRTDTYEQYF. CDR3 sequence (DNA): TGTGCCAGCAGCCGGACGGACACCTACGAGCAGTACTTC.

CDR3: CASSLLPVSYEQYF. In DNA form, the CDR3 reads TGTGCCAGCAGTTTACTCCCGGTTAGCTACGAGCAGTACTTC. The V call is TRBV28, the J call TRBJ2-7; D call uncertain. The CDR3 sequence is 14 residues long. Germline lookup yields CDR1 MDHEN and CDR2 SYDVKM. The V end lost 2 bases, the J end lost 3 bases, and 11 bases lay between the germline ends.

This clone has just one count. J is TRBJ2-3 and V is TRBV19; 7 bases match TRBD2. The germline V gene has CDR1 LNHDA and CDR2 SQIVND (reference sequence). This CDR3 has 14 amino acids. Trimming removed 5 bases from V and 2 bases from J; junction bases left unmatched: 4. DNA of the CDR3: TGTGCCAGTAGTCAGCTAGCGGACACAGATACGCAGTATTTT. It is translated as CASSQLADTDTQYF.

This chain connects TRBV9 to TRBJ1-2, with D unresolved. Between the trimmed V and J ends, which lost 3 bases and 5 bases, there was a span of 8 bases. The CDR3 covers 12 residues. Germline CDR1 and CDR2: SGDLS and YYNGEE. The CDR3 region has the DNA TGTGCCAGCAGCGACGGGAGGTATGGCTACACCTTC. It yields the protein CASSDGRYGYTF.

The chain uses TRBV7-3 and TRBJ2-1, with TRBD2 matching over 8 bases. Germline-derived CDR1 and CDR2 are SGHTA and FQGTGA. This CDR3 is built from 15 residues. J was trimmed by 6 bases and V by 0 bases; bases with no gene match: 4. CDR3 bases: TGTGCCAGCAGCTTAACCGGGGGGGCGTCCAATGAGCAGTTCTTC. It translates to CASSLTGGASNEQFF. The full variable domain, with the rest looked up from reference TRBV7-3 and TRBJ2-1, is GAGVSQTPSNKVTEKGKYVELRCDPISGHTALYWYRQSLGQGPEFLIYFQGTGAADDSGLPNDRFFAVRPEGSVSTLKIQRTERGDSAVYLCASSLTGGASNEQFFGPGTRLTVL.

The CDR3 reads CASGLYRGQPNEQFF. CDR3 nucleotides: TGTGCTAGTGGTTTGTACCGCGGACAGCCCAATGAGCAGTTCTTC. The chain recombines TRBV12-5 with TRBJ2-1, with D possibly being TRBD1 (6 bases). Germline lookup yields CDR1 LGHNT and CDR2 FRNRAP. The CDR3 spans 15 residues. The V end was cut by 2 bases, the J end by 6 bases, with 14 bases between.

V and J are TRBV5-5 and TRBJ2-3; 9 positions match TRBD2. The germline gives CDR1 SGHKS, CDR2 YYEKEE (reference sequence). This CDR3 has 17 residues. V was pared by 1 base and J by 3 bases, with 9 bases of the junction left unmatched. CDR3 DNA: TGTGCCAGCAGCTTGACCCGACGTCTAGCGGGAACAGATACGCAGTATTTT. Amino acids: CASSLTRRLAGTDTQYF.

In this sample, this clone turned up once. This chain connects TRBV19 to TRBJ2-3, with D unclear. Per the germline V gene, CDR1 is LNHDA and CDR2 is SQIVND (reference sequence). The germline V and J ends were trimmed by 7 bases and 2 bases, with 10 bases remaining between them. The CDR3 loop spans 13 amino acids. The CDR3: CASTHTYTDTQYF. CDR3 nucleotide sequence: TGTGCCAGTACCCATACTTACACAGATACGCAGTATTTT.

Remarks on this clone: Other DNA sequences from this sample encode an identical CDR3 as well. The chain joins TRBV18 to TRBJ1-1, with a tentative D call TRBD1 (5 bases). The CDR3 spans 13 residues. Looked up from germline, CDR1 is KGHSH and CDR2 is LQKENI. V gave up 3 bases and J gave up 2 bases, with 7 bases separating them. The CDR3 region is CASSPQGNTEAFF. The CDR3 region has the DNA TGTGCCAGCTCACCCCAGGGTAACACTGAAGCTTTCTTT.

The table lists this clone with a count of one. V usage is TRBV27 and J usage is TRBJ1-2; D remains ambiguous. The germline CDR1 and CDR2 sequences are MNHEY and SMNVEV (reference sequence). The CDR3 sequence is 14 residues long. V was pared by 3 bases and J by 2 bases, with 10 bases between. CDR3 bases: TGTGCCAGCAGTTTGAGGCCTTTAAACTATGGCTACACCTTC. It yields the protein CASSLRPLNYGYTF.

V usage is TRBV7-6 and J usage is TRBJ2-5, with 8 bases matching TRBD2. The germline gives CDR1 SGHVS, CDR2 FNYEAQ. This CDR3 is built from 15 residues. Trimming removed 5 bases from V and 4 bases from J; junction bases left unmatched: 9. The CDR3 DNA reads TGTGCCAGCAGCCCCTCGGCGGGGGGTCTAGAGACCCAGTACTTC. Translation gives CASSPSAGGLETQYF. Together with reference TRBV7-6 and TRBJ2-5, the CDR3 gives the full variable domain: GAGVSQSPRYKVTKRGQDVALRCDPISGHVSLYWYRQALGQGPEFLTYFNYEAQQDKSGLPNDRFSAERPEGSISTLTIQRTEQRDSAMYRCASSPSAGGLETQYFGPGTRLLVL.

V gene TRBV27 combines with J gene TRBJ2-6; 8 positions agree with TRBD2. The CDR3 has 17 amino acids. After removal of 5 bases from V and 0 bases from J, the junction contained 6 bases not matched to a gene. Per germline, CDR1 MNHEY and CDR2 SMNVEV (reference sequence). For the CDR3, the DNA is TGTGCCAGCAGTCAAACCGGGACTAGCTCTGGGGCCAACGTCCTGACTTTC. It codes for CASSQTGTSSGANVLTF. The full variable domain, rest sourced from reference TRBV27 and TRBJ2-6, is EAQVTQNPRYLITVTGKKLTVTCSQNMNHEYMSWYRQDPGLGLRQIYYSMNVEVTDKGDVPEGYKVSRKEKRNFPLILESPSPNQTSLYFCASSQTGTSSGANVLTFGAGSRLTVL.

This clone has a single count. CDR3 nucleotides: TGTGCCAGCGTACGGAATAGCGGGAGCTCCTACAATGAGCAGTTCTTC. As protein: CASVRNSGSSYNEQFF. V is TRBV28 and J is TRBJ2-1; 9 bases align to TRBD2. V was pared by 8 bases and J by 0 bases, with 8 bases of the junction left unmatched. Germline V lookup: CDR1 MDHEN, CDR2 SYDVKM. This CDR3 has 16 amino acids.

The J gene is TRBJ2-7, the V gene TRBV9, with TRBD2 matching 7 bases. There are 16 residues in the CDR3. Germline-derived CDR1 and CDR2 are SGDLS and YYNGEE. Trimming cost V 0 bases and J 0 bases; bases outside gene matches: 6. CDR3 nucleotide sequence: TGTGCCAGCAGCGTAGGTAGCGGGCCTTTCTCCTACGAGCAGTACTTC. Amino acid sequence: CASSVGSGPFSYEQYF. The whole variable domain, filled in from reference TRBV9 and TRBJ2-7, reads DSGVTQTPKHLITATGQRVTLRCSPRSGDLSVYWYQQSLDQGLQFLIQYYNGEERAKGNILERFSAQQFPDLHSELNLSSLELGDSALYFCASSVGSGPFSYEQYFGPGTRLTVT.

This chain links TRBV27 with TRBJ2-1, with D possibly TRBD1 on 6 matching bases. The CDR3 totals 13 residues. V lost 7 bases, J lost 8 bases, and 15 bases lay in between. Germline V CDR1 and CDR2: MNHEY, SMNVEV (reference sequence). CDR3 region: CASMNRVDDEQFF. In nucleotides, the CDR3 is TGTGCCAGCATGAACAGGGTAGACGATGAGCAGTTCTTC.

This chain connects TRBV19 to TRBJ1-2, with D maybe TRBD1 (6 bases). Germline loops: CDR1 LNHDA, CDR2 SQIVND (reference sequence). The CDR3 is made up of 13 amino acids. Trimming cost V 9 bases and J 4 bases, with 15 bases left between them. The CDR3 loop is CASQPGDAYGYTF. In nucleotides, the CDR3 is TGTGCCAGCCAACCAGGGGATGCCTATGGCTACACCTTC. Looking up the rest from reference TRBV19 and TRBJ1-2 gives the full variable domain: DGGITQSPKYLFRKEGQNVTLSCEQNLNHDAMYWYRQDPGQGLRLIYYSQIVNDFQKGDIAEGYSVSREKKESFPLTVTSAQKNPTAFYLCASQPGDAYGYTFGSGTRLTVV.